Detailed here is one T cell receptor (beta chain). Antigen specificity is unknown. This sample was included in a study of PD-1 blockade in classical Hodgkin lymphoma. Study findings and constraints: As was reported, newly diagnosed patients showed lower baseline TCR diversity than healthy donors did.

V lost 1 base and J lost 3, with 3 bases in between. Looked up from germline, CDR1 is MDHEN and CDR2 is SYDVKM. The CDR3 has 12 residues. Method: immunoSEQ multiplex PCR; TCRdb's copy keeps in-frame clones and lacks some. The data contain 15,000 to 25,000 clones, 75% to 90% of them seen just once; the ten biggest clones take up roughly 2.7%. Time point noted: cycle 4 day 1 (C4D1), after more than 5 weeks of nivolumab. No patient escaped relapse after autologous stem cell transplantation, and brentuximab vedotin exposure varied. Thawed PBMCs were the source of CD4+ T cells, purified by magnetic negative selection. Complete response, partial response or progressive disease constituted the best responses recorded.

The source is a human donor with classical Hodgkin lymphoma. The J gene is TRBJ1-1, the V gene TRBV28; no reliable D call. Material: CD4+ T cells from blood, obtained before the fourth cycle of nivolumab. CDR3 sequence reads: CASSLSHTEAFF. CDR3 DNA: TGTGCCAGCAGTTTATCCCACACTGAAGCTTTCTTT. Drawing the rest from reference TRBV28 and TRBJ1-1, the complete variable domain is DVKVTQSSRYLVKRTGEKVFLECVQDMDHENMFWYRQDPGLGLRLIYFSYDVKMKEKGDIPEGYSVSREKKERFSLILESASTNQTSMYLCASSLSHTEAFFGQGTRLTVV.